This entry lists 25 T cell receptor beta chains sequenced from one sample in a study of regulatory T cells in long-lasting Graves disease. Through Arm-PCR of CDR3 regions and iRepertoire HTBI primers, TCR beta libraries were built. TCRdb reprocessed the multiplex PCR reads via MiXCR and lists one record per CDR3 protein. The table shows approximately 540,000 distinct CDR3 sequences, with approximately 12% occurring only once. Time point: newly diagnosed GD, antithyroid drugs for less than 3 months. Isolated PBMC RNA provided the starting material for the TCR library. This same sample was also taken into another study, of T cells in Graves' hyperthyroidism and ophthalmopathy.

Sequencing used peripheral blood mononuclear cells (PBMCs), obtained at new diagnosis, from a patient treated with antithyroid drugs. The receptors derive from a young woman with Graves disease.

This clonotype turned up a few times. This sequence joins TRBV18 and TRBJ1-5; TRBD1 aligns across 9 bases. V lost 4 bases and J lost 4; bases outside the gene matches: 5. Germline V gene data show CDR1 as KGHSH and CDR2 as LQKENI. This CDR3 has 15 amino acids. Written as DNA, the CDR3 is TGTGCCAGCTCACTCCGGACAGGGGAAAATCAGCCCCAGCATTTT. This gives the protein CASSLRTGENQPQHF.

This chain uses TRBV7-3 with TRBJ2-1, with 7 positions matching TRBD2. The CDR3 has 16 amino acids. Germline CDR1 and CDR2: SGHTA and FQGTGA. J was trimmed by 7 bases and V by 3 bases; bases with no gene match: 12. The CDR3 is CASSLGFGGSLNEQFF. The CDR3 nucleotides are TGTGCCAGCAGCTTGGGGTTCGGCGGGAGTTTAAATGAGCAGTTCTTC.

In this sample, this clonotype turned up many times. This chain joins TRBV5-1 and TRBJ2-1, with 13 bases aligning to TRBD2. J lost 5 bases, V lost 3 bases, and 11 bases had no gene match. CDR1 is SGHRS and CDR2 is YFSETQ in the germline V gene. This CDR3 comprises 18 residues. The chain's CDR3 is CASSSGLAGSGADNEQFF. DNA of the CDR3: TGCGCCAGCAGCTCGGGACTAGCGGGGAGTGGGGCCGACAATGAGCAGTTCTTC.

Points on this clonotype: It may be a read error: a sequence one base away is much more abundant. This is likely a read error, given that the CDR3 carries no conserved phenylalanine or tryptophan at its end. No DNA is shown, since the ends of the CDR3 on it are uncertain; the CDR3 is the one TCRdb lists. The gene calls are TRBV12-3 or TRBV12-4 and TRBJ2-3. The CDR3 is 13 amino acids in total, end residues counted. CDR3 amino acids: CASSFLGNDEQFL.

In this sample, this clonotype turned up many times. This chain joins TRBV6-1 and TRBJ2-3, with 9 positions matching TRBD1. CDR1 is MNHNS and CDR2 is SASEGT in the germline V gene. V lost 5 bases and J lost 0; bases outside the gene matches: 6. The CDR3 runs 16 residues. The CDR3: CASSTFGTGSTDTQYF. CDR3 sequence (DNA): TGTGCCAGCAGTACGTTCGGGACAGGGAGCACAGATACGCAGTATTTT.

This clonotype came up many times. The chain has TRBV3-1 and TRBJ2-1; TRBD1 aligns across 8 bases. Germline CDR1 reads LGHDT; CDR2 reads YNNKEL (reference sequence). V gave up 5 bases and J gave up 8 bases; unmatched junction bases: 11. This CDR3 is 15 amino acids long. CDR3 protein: CASSTQGARVDEQFF. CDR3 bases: TGTGCCAGCAGCACCCAGGGGGCGCGAGTTGATGAGCAGTTCTTC.

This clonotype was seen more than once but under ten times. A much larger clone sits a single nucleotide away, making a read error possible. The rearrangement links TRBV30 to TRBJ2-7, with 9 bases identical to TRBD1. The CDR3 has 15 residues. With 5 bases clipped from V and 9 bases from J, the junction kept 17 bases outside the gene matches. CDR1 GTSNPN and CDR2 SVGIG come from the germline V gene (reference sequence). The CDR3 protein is CAWVPPGTGYHGQYF. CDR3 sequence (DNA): TGTGCCTGGGTACCCCCCGGGACAGGGTATCACGGGCAGTACTTC.

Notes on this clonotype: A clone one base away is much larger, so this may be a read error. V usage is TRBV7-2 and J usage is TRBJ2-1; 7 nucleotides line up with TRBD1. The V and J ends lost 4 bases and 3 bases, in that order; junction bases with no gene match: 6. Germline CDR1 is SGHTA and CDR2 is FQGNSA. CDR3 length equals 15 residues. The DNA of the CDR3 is TGTGCCAGCAGCTCGGCCGGGACAGTCTACAATGAGCAGTTCTTC. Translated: CASSSAGTVYNEQFF.

CDR3 loop: CASSQERRWSGEKLFF. Here the CDR3 DNA reads TGCGCCAGCAGCCAAGAAAGGCGGTGGTCCGGTGAAAAACTGTTTTTT. The chain carries TRBV4-1 and TRBJ1-4; unclear D gene. The ends were cut back, 0 bases at V and 7 bases at J, with 15 bases in the middle. The CDR3 extends over 16 amino acids. Germline assignment: CDR1 MGHRA and CDR2 YSYEKL.

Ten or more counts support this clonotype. This CDR3 is CARSTAGGNGYTF. The CDR3 DNA reads as TGTGCCAGGTCGACGGCAGGGGGAAATGGCTACACCTTC. The chain combines TRBV2 with TRBJ1-2, with 7 bases lining up with TRBD1. V lost 9 bases, J lost 6 bases, and 10 bases stayed unmatched. Germline loops: CDR1 SNHLY, CDR2 FYNNEI. This CDR3 is 13 amino acids long.

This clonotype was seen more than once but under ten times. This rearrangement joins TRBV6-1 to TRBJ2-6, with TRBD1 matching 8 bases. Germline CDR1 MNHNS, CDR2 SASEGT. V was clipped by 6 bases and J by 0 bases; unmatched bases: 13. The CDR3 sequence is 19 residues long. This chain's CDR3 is CASSPEADRDPSGANVLTF. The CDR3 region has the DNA TGTGCCAGCAGCCCAGAAGCGGACAGGGACCCCTCTGGGGCCAACGTCCTGACTTTC.

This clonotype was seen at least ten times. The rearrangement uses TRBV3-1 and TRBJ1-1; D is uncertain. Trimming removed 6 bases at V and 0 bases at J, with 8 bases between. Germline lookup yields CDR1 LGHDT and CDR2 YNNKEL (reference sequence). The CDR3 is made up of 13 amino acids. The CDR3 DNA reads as TGTGCCAGCAGAGAGGCCTTGAACACTGAAGCTTTCTTT. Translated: CASREALNTEAFF.

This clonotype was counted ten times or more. In nucleotides, the CDR3 is TGCGCCAGCAGTGATCCGGGACAGGGTCGGGGGGAGACCCAGTACTTC. It translates to CASSDPGQGRGETQYF. This chain joins TRBV10-2 and TRBJ2-5, with 9 bases matching TRBD1. V shed 3 bases, J shed 5 bases, and the junction held 10 bases outside the gene matches. CDR1 is WSHSY and CDR2 is SAAADI in the germline V gene. There are 16 residues in the CDR3.

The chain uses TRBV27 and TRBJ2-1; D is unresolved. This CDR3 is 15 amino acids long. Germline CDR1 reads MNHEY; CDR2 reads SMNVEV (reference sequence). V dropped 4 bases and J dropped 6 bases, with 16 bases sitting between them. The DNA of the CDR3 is TGTGCCAGCAGTTACCTCGGCGTCAGCATCAATGAGCAGTTCTTC. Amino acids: CASSYLGVSINEQFF.

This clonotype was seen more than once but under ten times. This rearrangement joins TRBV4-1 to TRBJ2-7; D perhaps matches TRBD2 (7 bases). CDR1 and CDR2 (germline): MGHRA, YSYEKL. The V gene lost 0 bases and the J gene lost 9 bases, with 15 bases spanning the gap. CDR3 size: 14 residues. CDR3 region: CASSQDRAGAGQYF. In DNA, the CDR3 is TGCGCCAGCAGCCAAGACAGGGCGGGGGCTGGGCAGTACTTC.

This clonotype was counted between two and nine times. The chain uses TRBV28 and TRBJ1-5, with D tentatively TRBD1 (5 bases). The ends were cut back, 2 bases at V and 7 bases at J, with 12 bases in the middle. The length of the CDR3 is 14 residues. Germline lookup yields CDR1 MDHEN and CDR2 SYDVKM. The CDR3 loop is CASSLIRVYQPQHF. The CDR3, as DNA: TGTGCCAGCAGTTTAATCAGGGTTTACCAGCCCCAGCATTTT.

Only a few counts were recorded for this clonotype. The CDR3 loop is CASSFQGGTDTQYF. CDR3 sequence (DNA): TGTGCCAGCAGCTTTCAGGGGGGGACAGATACGCAGTATTTT. The V call is TRBV5-4, the J call TRBJ2-3; perhaps D is TRBD1 or TRBD2 (7 bases each). This CDR3 has 14 residues. Trimming cost V 2 bases and J 3 bases, with 10 bases left between them. Germline-derived CDR1 and CDR2 are SGHNT and YYREEE (reference sequence).

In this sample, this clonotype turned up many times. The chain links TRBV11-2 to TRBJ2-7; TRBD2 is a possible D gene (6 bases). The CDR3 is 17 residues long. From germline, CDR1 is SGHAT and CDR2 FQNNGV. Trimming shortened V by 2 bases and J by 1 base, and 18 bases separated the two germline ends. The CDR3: CASSLPSGLAVSYEQYF. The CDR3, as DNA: TGTGCCAGCAGCTTACCGTCTGGATTAGCGGTTTCCTACGAGCAGTACTTC.

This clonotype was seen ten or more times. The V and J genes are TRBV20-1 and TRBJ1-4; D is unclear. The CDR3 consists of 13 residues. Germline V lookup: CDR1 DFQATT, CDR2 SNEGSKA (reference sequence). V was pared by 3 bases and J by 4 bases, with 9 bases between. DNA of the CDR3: TGCAGTGCTAGTACCGGCATTAATGAAAAACTGTTTTTT. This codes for CSASTGINEKLFF.

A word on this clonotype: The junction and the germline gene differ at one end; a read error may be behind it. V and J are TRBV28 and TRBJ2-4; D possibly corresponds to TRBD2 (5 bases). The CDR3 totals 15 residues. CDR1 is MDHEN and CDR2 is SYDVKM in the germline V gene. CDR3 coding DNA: TGTGCCGGCAGCGTTGGAGGTCTAGCCAAAAACATTCAGTACTTC. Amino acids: CAGSVGGLAKNIQYF.

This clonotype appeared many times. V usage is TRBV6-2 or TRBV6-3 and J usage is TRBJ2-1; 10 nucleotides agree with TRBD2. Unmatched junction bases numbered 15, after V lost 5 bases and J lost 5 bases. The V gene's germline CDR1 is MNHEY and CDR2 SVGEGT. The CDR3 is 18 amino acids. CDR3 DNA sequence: TGTGCCAGCAGTCCGAACTTTTCCGGGACTAGCGCTAACAATGAGCAGTTCTTC. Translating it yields CASSPNFSGTSANNEQFF.

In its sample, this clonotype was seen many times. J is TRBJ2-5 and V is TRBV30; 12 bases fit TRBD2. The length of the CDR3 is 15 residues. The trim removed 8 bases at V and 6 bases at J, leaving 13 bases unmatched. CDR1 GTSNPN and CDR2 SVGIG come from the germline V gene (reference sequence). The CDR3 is CAGTTKTSGRQTQYF. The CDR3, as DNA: TGTGCCGGAACGACGAAGACTAGCGGGAGACAGACCCAGTACTTC.

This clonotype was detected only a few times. In nucleotides, the CDR3 is TGTGCCAGCAGTGCGACGGGACTAGTGGGGTTCTTC. Translated: CASSATGLVGFF. V and J are TRBV28 and TRBJ2-1; 8 nucleotides agree with TRBD2. CDR1 MDHEN and CDR2 SYDVKM come from the germline V gene. V was pared by 5 bases and J by 15 bases, with 9 bases of the junction left unmatched. This CDR3 contains 12 residues.

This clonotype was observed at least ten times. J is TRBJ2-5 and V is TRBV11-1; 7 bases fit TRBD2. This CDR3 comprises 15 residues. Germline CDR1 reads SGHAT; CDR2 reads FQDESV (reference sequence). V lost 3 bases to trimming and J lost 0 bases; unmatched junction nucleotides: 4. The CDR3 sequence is CASSFGAGDQETQYF. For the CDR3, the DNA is TGTGCCAGCAGCTTCGGGGCGGGAGACCAAGAGACCCAGTACTTC.

CDR3 bases: TGTGCCTGGAGTGTACTAGCGGGAACAGAGACCCAGTACTTC. This sequence encodes CAWSVLAGTETQYF. The chain carries TRBV30 and TRBJ2-7, with TRBD2 matching 10 bases. The J call may be incorrect, as the DNA end agrees better with TRBJ2-5. The CDR3 contains 14 residues. Looked up from germline, CDR1 is GTSNPN and CDR2 is SVGIG (reference sequence).